This T cell receptor (beta chain) was identified in a study of Graves' ophthalmopathy and Graves' hyperthyroidism. Study in general: Peripheral blood (taken before any treatment) was collected at initial diagnosis.

The CDR3 length is 15 residues. Trimming shortened V by 4 bases and J by 0 bases, and 11 bases separated the two germline ends. Germline CDR1 KGHDR, CDR2 SFDVKD. Findings and limits, study-wide: Researchers report that a 13-signature model separated ophthalmopathy from stable hyperthyroidism, posting 87.88% sensitivity and roughly 83% specificity. As the model predicted ophthalmopathy progression, it achieved a sensitivity of roughly 69% and a specificity of roughly 72%.

The term stable hyperthyroidism indicated an absence of ophthalmopathy within 18 months of follow-up. The TCR beta CDR3 regions underwent amplification from RNA transcripts. First-round RT-PCR with HTBI primers preceded a second-round multiplex PCR. Via MiXCR, TCRdb re-called the multiplex PCR reads, giving one row per CDR3 protein. The sample has roughly 380,000 distinct CDR3 sequences; 15% to 19% are singletons. This clonotype has ten or more counts. Its specificity is not known. The chain uses TRBV24-1 and TRBJ1-2; perhaps TRBD1 as D (6 bases). Sequencing used peripheral blood. The TCR was taken from a woman aged 18-35 years with stable Graves' hyperthyroidism. This CDR3 is CATSDRTAPNYGYTF. CDR3 bases: TGTGCCACCAGTGACAGGACAGCCCCTAACTATGGCTACACCTTC.